This TCR beta chain was captured by sequencing in a study of T cell responses to AZD1222 COVID-19 vaccine. The V segment lost 0 bases and the J segment 2 bases; nucleotides outside the gene matches: 3. The CDR3 extends over 15 amino acids. Germline values: CDR1 SEHNR, CDR2 FQNEAQ (reference sequence). Assay: immunoSEQ multiplex PCR; the TCRdb copy retains only in-frame clones and omits some. This sample yields some 200,000 clones, of which roughly 92% are seen a single time; about 4% belongs to the top ten. This clonotype was sampled from an adult who received the MenACWY meningococcal vaccine as a control. The chain links TRBV7-9 to TRBJ2-5, with 7 bases aligning to TRBD1. Sequenced material: peripheral blood, taken 28 days after the second dose of the MenACWY control vaccine. The CDR3, as DNA: TGTGCCAGCAGCTTAGCGTGGGACAGACAAGAGACCCAGTACTTC. Translation: CASSLAWDRQETQYF.